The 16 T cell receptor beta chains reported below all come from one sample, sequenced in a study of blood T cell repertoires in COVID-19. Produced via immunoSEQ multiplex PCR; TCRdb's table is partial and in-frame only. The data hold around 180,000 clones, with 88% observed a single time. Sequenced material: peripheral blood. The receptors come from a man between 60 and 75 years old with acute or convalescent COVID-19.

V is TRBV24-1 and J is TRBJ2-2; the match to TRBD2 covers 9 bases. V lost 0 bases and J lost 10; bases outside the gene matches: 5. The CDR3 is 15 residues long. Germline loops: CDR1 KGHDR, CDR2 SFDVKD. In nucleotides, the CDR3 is TGTGCCACCAGTGATTTGGGGGGACTAGCCGCGGAGCTGTTTTTT. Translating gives CATSDLGGLAAELFF.

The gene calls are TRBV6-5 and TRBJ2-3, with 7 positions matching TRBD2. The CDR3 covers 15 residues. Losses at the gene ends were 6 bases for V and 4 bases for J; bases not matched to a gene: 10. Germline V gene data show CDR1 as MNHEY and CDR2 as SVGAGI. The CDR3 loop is CASRPGLPPADTQYF. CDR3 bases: TGTGCCAGCAGACCGGGACTACCACCGGCAGATACGCAGTATTTT.

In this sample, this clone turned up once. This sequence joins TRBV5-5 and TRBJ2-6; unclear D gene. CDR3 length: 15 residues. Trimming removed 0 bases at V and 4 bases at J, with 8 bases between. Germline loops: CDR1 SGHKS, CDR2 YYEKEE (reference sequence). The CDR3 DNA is TGTGCCAGCAGCTTGGACCCAGGAGGGGCCAACGTCCTGACTTTC. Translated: CASSLDPGGANVLTF.

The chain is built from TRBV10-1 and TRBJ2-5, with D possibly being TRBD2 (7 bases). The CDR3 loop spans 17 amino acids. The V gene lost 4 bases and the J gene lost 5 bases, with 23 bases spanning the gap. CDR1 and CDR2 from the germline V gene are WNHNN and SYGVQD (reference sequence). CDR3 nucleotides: TGCGCCAGCAGTGGTCTGGGGGGGCTCTCCCCGAGGGAGACCCAGTACTTC. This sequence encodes CASSGLGGLSPRETQYF.

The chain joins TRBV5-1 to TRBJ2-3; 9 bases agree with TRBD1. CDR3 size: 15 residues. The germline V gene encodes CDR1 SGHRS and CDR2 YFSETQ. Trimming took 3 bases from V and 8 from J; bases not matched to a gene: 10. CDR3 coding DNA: TGCGCCAGCAGCTGGGCCGGCCCGACAGGGGGTACGCAGTATTTT. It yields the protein CASSWAGPTGGTQYF.

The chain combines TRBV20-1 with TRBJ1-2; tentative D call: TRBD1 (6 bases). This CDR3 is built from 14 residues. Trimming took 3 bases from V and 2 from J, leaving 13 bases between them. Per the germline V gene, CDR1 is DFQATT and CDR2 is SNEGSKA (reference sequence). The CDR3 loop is CSASGGGGNYGYTF. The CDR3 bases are TGCAGTGCTAGTGGGGGCGGGGGAAACTATGGCTACACCTTC.

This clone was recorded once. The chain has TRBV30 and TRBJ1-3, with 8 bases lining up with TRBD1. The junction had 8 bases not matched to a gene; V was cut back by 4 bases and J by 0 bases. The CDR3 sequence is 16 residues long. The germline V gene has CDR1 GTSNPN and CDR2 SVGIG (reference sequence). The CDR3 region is CAWTTGDNRSGNTIYF. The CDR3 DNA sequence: TGTGCCTGGACGACAGGGGACAATCGCTCTGGAAACACCATATATTTT.

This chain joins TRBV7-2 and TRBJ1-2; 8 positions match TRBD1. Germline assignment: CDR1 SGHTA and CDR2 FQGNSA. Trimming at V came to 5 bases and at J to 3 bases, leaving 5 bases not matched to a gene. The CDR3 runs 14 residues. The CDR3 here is CASSNRTGHYGYTF. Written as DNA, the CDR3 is TGTGCCAGCAGCAACAGGACAGGGCACTATGGCTACACCTTC.

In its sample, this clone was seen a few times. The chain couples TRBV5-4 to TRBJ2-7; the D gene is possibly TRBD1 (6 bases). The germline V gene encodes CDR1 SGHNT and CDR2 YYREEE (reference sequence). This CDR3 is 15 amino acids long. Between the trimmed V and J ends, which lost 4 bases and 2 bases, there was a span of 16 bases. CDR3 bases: TGTGCCAGCAGCCACAGGGCCCTAGGGGCCTACGAGCAGTACTTC. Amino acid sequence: CASSHRALGAYEQYF.

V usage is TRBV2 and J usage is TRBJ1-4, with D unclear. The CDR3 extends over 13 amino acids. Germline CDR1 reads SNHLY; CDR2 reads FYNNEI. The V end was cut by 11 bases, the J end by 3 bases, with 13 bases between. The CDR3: CASLPQANEKLFF. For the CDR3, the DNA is TGTGCCTCCTTACCCCAGGCTAATGAAAAACTGTTTTTT.

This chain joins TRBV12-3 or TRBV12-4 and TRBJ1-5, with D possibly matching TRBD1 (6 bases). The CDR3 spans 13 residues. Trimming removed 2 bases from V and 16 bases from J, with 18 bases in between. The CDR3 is CASSLTRGSLLHF. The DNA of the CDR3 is TGTGCCAGCAGTTTAACTAGGGGGTCCCTCTTACATTTT.

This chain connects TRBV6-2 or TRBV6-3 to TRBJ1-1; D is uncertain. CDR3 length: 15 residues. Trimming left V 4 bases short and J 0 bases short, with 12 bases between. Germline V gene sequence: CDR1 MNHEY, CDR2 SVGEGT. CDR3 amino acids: CASSSRAALNTEAFF. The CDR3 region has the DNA TGTGCCAGCAGTTCCCGAGCGGCCTTGAACACTGAAGCTTTCTTT.

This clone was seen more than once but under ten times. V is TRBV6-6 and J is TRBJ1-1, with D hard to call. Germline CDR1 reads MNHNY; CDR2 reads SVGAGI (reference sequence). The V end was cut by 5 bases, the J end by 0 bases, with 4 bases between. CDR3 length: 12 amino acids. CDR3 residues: CASSHMNTEAFF. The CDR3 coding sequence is TGTGCCAGCAGTCATATGAACACTGAAGCTTTCTTT.

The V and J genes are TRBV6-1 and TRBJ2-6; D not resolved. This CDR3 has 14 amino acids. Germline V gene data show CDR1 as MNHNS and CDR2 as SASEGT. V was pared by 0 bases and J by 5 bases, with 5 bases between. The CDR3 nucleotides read TGTGCCAGCAGTGAAGCTGTCAGGGCCAACGTCCTGACTTTC. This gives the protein CASSEAVRANVLTF.

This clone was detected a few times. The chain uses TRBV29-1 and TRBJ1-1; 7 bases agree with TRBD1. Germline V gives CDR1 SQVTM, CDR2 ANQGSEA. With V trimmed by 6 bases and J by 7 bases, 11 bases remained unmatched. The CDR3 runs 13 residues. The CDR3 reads CSVEATGFGEAFF. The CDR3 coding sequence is TGCAGCGTCGAGGCGACAGGGTTTGGTGAAGCTTTCTTT.

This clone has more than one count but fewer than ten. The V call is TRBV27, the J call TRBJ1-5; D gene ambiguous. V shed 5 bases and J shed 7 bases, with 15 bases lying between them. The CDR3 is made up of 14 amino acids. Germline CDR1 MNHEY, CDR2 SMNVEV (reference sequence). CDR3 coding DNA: TGTGCCAGCAGTCCGGGGTCCCCAAGGCAGCCCCAGCATTTT. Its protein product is CASSPGSPRQPQHF.